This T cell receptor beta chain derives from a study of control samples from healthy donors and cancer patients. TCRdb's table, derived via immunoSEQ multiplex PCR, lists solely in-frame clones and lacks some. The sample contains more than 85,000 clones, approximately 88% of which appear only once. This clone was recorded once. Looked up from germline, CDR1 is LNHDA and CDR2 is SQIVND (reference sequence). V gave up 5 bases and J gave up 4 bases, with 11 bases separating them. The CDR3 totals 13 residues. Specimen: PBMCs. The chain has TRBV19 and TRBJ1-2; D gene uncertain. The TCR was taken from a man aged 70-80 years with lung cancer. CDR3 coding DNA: TGTGCCAGTAGTTTGGGGATGGTCTATGGCTACACCTTC. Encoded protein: CASSLGMVYGYTF.